This T cell receptor beta chain stems from a study of monozygotic twins with cystic fibrosis. Germline-derived CDR1 and CDR2 are SGHRS and YFSETQ. CDR3 length equals 12 residues. The V end was cut by 4 bases, the J end by 6 bases, with 9 bases between. The study, taken as a whole, reports: Median Simpson clonality of approximately 0.0091 suggested naive T cells predominated.

Sequenced by immunoSEQ multiplex PCR; TCRdb stores in-frame clones only, minus some. Among around 10,000 clones listed, 99% were seen once. This clone occurred once. The antigen is not known. This chain links TRBV5-1 with TRBJ2-3; D is unresolved. The sample was blood. The origin of this receptor is a man between 18 and 29 years old with cystic fibrosis. This CDR3 reads CASSPDMDTQYF. As DNA, the CDR3 is TGCGCCAGCAGCCCTGATATGGATACGCAGTATTTT.